The entry below describes one TCR beta chain. The antigen is undetermined. These data come from a study of T cells after yellow fever vaccination. Study as a whole: Preparation of the low-cell-number fractions used SMART-Seq v4 Ultra Low Input. Notes on the study in general: Sorted repertoires could include abundant contaminating clonotypes from bulk cells.

TCRdb reprocessed the 5' RACE reads with MiXCR, giving one entry per CDR3 protein. The repertoire holds 300,000 to 400,000 distinct CDR3 sequences, with approximately 12% as singletons. Trimming stripped 5 bases from V and 8 bases from J, with 15 bases between. The CDR3 loop spans 13 amino acids. Germline CDR1 and CDR2: DFQATT and SNEGSKA (reference sequence). This sequence was found in a man aged 18 to 29 who received the YFV17D yellow fever vaccine. The J gene is TRBJ2-2, the V gene TRBV20-1, with D possibly matching TRBD1 (5 bases). Specimen: CD4+ T cells sorted from PBMCs, collected 45 days after the yellow fever booster vaccination. The CDR3 DNA reads TGCAGTGCTGGGTCCCAGGGTTCAGGGGAGCTGTTTTTT. It codes for CSAGSQGSGELFF.